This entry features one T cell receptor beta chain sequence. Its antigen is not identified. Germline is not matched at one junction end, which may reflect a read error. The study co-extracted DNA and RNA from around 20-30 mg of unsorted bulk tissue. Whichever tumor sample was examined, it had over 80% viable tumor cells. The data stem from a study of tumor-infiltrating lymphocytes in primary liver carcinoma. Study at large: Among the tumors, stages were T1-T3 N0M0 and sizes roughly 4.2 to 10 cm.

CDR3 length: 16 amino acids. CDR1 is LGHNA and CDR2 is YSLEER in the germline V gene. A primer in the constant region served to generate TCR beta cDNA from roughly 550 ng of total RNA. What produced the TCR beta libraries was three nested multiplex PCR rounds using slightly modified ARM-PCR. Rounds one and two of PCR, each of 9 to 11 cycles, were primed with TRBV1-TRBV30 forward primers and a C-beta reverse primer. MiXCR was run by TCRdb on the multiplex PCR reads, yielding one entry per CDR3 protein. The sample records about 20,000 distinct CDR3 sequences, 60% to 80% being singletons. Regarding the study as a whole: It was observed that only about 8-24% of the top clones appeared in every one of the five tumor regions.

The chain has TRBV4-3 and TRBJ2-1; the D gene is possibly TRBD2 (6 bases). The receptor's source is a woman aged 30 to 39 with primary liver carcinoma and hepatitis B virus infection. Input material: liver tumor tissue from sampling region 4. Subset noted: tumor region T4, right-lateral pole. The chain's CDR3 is CASSQDAGISHNEQIF. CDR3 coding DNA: TGCGCCAGCAGCCAAGATGCGGGAATCTCCCACAATGAGCAGATCTTC.